This T cell receptor (beta chain) was captured by sequencing in a study of OX40 agonist ivuxolimab in advanced cancers. Measured with immunoSEQ multiplex PCR; TCRdb has only the in-frame clones, and not every one. The data contain about 50,000 clones, roughly 78% of them singletons. General observations from the study: Among the lowest peripheral clonal expansion occurred in 0.1-3.0 mg/kg partial responders. Dose levels from 0.1 to 3.0 mg/kg saw CD4+ and CD8+ blood T cells expand clonally by week 6. There were, on average, more expanded clones in CD8+ T cells than in CD4+. Not determined was the antigen specificity of the expanded peripheral T cells.

A word on this clone: As yet, its antigen is unknown.

Trimming stripped 6 bases from V and 2 bases from J, with 13 bases between. Germline lookup yields CDR1 MDHEN and CDR2 SYDVKM. The CDR3 runs to 15 residues. The TCR was taken from an adult with an advanced solid tumor such as melanoma, head and neck, liver or kidney cancer. The source was CD4+ or CD8+ T cells sorted from blood, collected in a trial of the OX40 agonist ivuxolimab. The chain carries TRBV28 and TRBJ2-2; D is possibly TRBD1 (6 bases). The DNA of the CDR3 is TGTGCCAGCAGGTGGACAGACCTTAACACCGGGGAGCTGTTTTTT. It yields the protein CASRWTDLNTGELFF.